The 23 T cell receptor beta chains below come from one sample, sequenced in a study of blood T cell repertoires in COVID-19. Produced via immunoSEQ multiplex PCR; TCRdb's table is partial and in-frame only. The sample lists some 25,000 clones, around 82% occurring once. Sequenced: peripheral blood. Source of these receptors: a human donor in a cohort sampled during active COVID-19.

The chain recombines TRBV3-1 (or the pseudogene TRBV3-2) with TRBJ2-7, with 11 positions matching TRBD2. The trim removed 4 bases at V and 3 bases at J, leaving 11 bases unmatched. Germline V gene sequence: CDR1 LGHDT, CDR2 YNNKEL (reference sequence). This CDR3 comprises 17 residues. DNA of the CDR3: TGTGCCAGCAGCCGTTTGTCGCTAGCGGGAGGACGCTACGAGCAGTACTTC. This gives the protein CASSRLSLAGGRYEQYF.

The chain combines TRBV27 with TRBJ1-1; 8 positions agree with TRBD1. This CDR3 has 15 residues. Germline V gene data show CDR1 as MNHEY and CDR2 as SMNVEV (reference sequence). Trimming cost V 5 bases and J 1 base; bases outside gene matches: 6. In DNA, the CDR3 is TGTGCCAGCAGTCCCTCCGACAGGGGGAACACTGAAGCTTTCTTT. Its translation is CASSPSDRGNTEAFF.

The chain combines TRBV7-9 with TRBJ2-3, with D maybe TRBD1 (6 bases). Germline-derived CDR1 and CDR2 are SEHNR and FQNEAQ (reference sequence). Trimming took 4 bases from V and 0 from J, leaving 8 bases between them. The CDR3 is made up of 14 amino acids. CDR3 sequence: CASSSRGSTDTQYF. The CDR3 coding sequence is TGTGCCAGCAGCTCCAGGGGTAGCACAGATACGCAGTATTTT.

The CDR3 here is CASGTGIANYGYTF. DNA of the CDR3: TGTGCCAGCGGAACGGGGATAGCTAACTATGGCTACACCTTC. V gene TRBV19 combines with J gene TRBJ1-2, with D unclear. The germline CDR1 and CDR2 sequences are LNHDA and SQIVND (reference sequence). V lost 9 bases, J lost 0 bases, and 14 bases lay in between. The CDR3 is made up of 14 amino acids. The complete variable domain, with remaining parts taken from reference TRBV19 and TRBJ1-2, reads DGGITQSPKYLFRKEGQNVTLSCEQNLNHDAMYWYRQDPGQGLRLIYYSQIVNDFQKGDIAEGYSVSREKKESFPLTVTSAQKNPTAFYLCASGTGIANYGYTFGSGTRLTVV.

The rearrangement uses TRBV6-4 and TRBJ2-3; no clear D gene. Germline assignment: CDR1 MRHNA and CDR2 SNTAGT. The CDR3 loop spans 13 amino acids. V was clipped by 4 bases and J by 4 bases, with 9 bases between them. CDR3 bases: TGTGCCAGCAGTGTTGATAGATCAGATACGCAGTATTTT. Protein: CASSVDRSDTQYF.

The chain links TRBV4-2 to TRBJ1-6, with 7 bases fitting TRBD1. The length of the CDR3 is 17 residues. V was clipped by 1 base and J by 10 bases; unmatched bases: 13. The V gene's germline CDR1 is LGHNA and CDR2 YNFKEQ. Here the CDR3 DNA reads TGTGCCAGCAGCCAAGGTGGTTCGTCGACAGGGAACTCACCCCTCCACTTT. Amino acids: CASSQGGSSTGNSPLHF.

The rearrangement joins TRBV18 to TRBJ2-5, with 7 bases fitting TRBD1. Per germline, CDR1 KGHSH and CDR2 LQKENI. The CDR3 is 13 residues long. Germline trimming cut 4 bases from V and 2 bases from J; bases unmatched to any gene: 1. In DNA, the CDR3 is TGTGCCAGCTCACAGGGACAGCAAGAGACCCAGTACTTC. This gives the protein CASSQGQQETQYF.

J is TRBJ2-7 and V is TRBV14, with D tentatively TRBD1 (5 bases). CDR1 and CDR2 from the germline V gene are SGHDN and FVKESK. Trimming pared 0 bases from V and 0 bases from J, leaving 18 bases between. The CDR3 extends over 18 amino acids. DNA for the CDR3: TGTGCCAGCAGCCAAGATGGGAAACAGGTCCTCTTCTCCTACGAGCAGTACTTC. Translated, it gives CASSQDGKQVLFSYEQYF.

The V gene is TRBV4-3, the J gene TRBJ2-4; 10 bases are shared with TRBD1. The V and J ends lost 0 bases and 8 bases, in that order; junction bases with no gene match: 10. The CDR3 contains 17 residues. Germline-derived CDR1 and CDR2 are LGHNA and YSLEER. CDR3 in amino acids: CASSQDWTGGRFYIQYF. The CDR3 DNA follows: TGCGCCAGCAGCCAAGATTGGACAGGGGGAAGGTTTTACATTCAGTACTTC.

This clone showed up just a few times. This chain joins TRBV18 and TRBJ1-6, with D hard to call. V was shortened by 3 bases and J by 8 bases, with 20 bases between the two germline ends. This CDR3 has 17 residues. Germline V gene sequence: CDR1 KGHSH, CDR2 LQKENI. The CDR3 nucleotides read TGTGCCAGCTCACCGACCCCGCCGGGGTTGAAGGATTCACCCCTCCACTTT. Translated, it gives CASSPTPPGLKDSPLHF.

This chain uses TRBV7-9 with TRBJ2-5, with D maybe TRBD2 (6 bases). V lost 6 bases, J lost 1 base, and 12 bases lay in between. Germline CDR1 is SEHNR and CDR2 is FQNEAQ (reference sequence). The CDR3 has 14 amino acids. The CDR3 DNA is TGTGCCAGCAGTCCCCAACTAGCCCAAGAGACCCAGTACTTC. Translated, it gives CASSPQLAQETQYF. Complete variable domain (other parts from reference TRBV7-9 and TRBJ2-5): DTGVSQNPRHKITKRGQNVTFRCDPISEHNRLYWYRQTLGQGPEFLTYFQNEAQLEKSRLLSDRFSAERPKGSFSTLEIQRTEQGDSAMYLCASSPQLAQETQYFGPGTRLLVL.

CDR3 DNA sequence: TGTGCCAGCAGCAGGACAGGCTCTGGAAACACCATATATTTT. Protein sequence: CASSRTGSGNTIYF. V usage is TRBV7-9 and J usage is TRBJ1-3; 7 nucleotides match TRBD1. The V gene's germline CDR1 is SEHNR and CDR2 FQNEAQ (reference sequence). V trimming: 5 bases; J trimming: 0 bases; junction bases outside the gene matches: 1. The CDR3 loop spans 14 amino acids.

This clone was seen a handful of times. This chain connects TRBV7-3 to TRBJ2-7; a weak D match, TRBD2 (5 bases). Germline V gene sequence: CDR1 SGHTA, CDR2 FQGTGA. Trimming took 1 base from V and 6 from J, leaving 13 bases between them. The CDR3 runs 14 residues. CDR3 bases: TGTGCCAGCAGCTTAAGTGCGGGTGATCTCGAGCAGTACTTC. It yields the protein CASSLSAGDLEQYF.

This clone was picked up a small number of times. The chain carries TRBV14 and TRBJ1-1; D is perhaps TRBD1 (5 bases). Germline loops: CDR1 SGHDN, CDR2 FVKESK. CDR3 length equals 15 residues. Trimming removed 3 bases from V and 3 bases from J, with 14 bases in between. CDR3: CASSHMGRMDTEAFF. DNA of the CDR3: TGTGCCAGCAGCCATATGGGGCGAATGGACACTGAAGCTTTCTTT.

The chain couples TRBV7-6 to TRBJ2-7; D not resolved. The germline V gene encodes CDR1 SGHVS and CDR2 FNYEAQ. This CDR3 comprises 14 residues. The V and J ends lost 1 base and 6 bases respectively, with 13 bases between them. The CDR3 bases are TGTGCCAGCAGCTTAGGGTATGATCGAGGCGAGCAGTACTTC. This gives the protein CASSLGYDRGEQYF.

The V and J genes are TRBV5-6 and TRBJ1-1; TRBD1 matches at 10 bases. The ends lost 4 bases at V and 4 bases at J; junction bases unmatched: 10. The length of the CDR3 is 16 residues. Germline loops: CDR1 SGHDT, CDR2 YYEEEE. CDR3: CASSPGTGVEGTEAFF. DNA of the CDR3: TGTGCCAGCAGCCCGGGGACAGGGGTCGAGGGCACTGAAGCTTTCTTT.

The genes are TRBV6-2 or TRBV6-3 and TRBJ2-2; 10 bases line up with TRBD1. This CDR3 region has 16 residues. Trimming at V came to 3 bases and at J to 5 bases, leaving 6 bases not matched to a gene. Per germline, CDR1 MNHEY and CDR2 SVGEGT. The CDR3 here is CASSYLGQGSTGELFF. The CDR3 DNA reads as TGTGCCAGCAGTTATCTGGGACAGGGGTCGACCGGGGAGCTGTTTTTT.

This clone appeared a single time. The rearrangement uses TRBV6-2 or TRBV6-3 and TRBJ2-7; 7 bases are shared with TRBD2. This CDR3 spans 14 amino acids. Germline values: CDR1 MNHEY, CDR2 SVGEGT. The J segment lost 3 bases and the V segment lost 6 bases, leaving 8 bases of the junction unmatched. The DNA for the CDR3 is TGTGCCAGCAGCCGGACGGGGAGGGACTACGAGCAGTACTTC. This encodes CASSRTGRDYEQYF.

The chain combines TRBV2 with TRBJ2-1, with 7 bases that match TRBD2. The junction had 6 bases not matched to a gene; V was cut back by 2 bases and J by 5 bases. Germline CDR1 SNHLY, CDR2 FYNNEI. This CDR3 comprises 15 residues. CDR3: CASSETSALHNEQFF. The CDR3 DNA sequence: TGTGCCAGCAGTGAAACTAGCGCATTGCACAATGAGCAGTTCTTC.

V and J are TRBV7-8 and TRBJ2-4; the D gene is possibly TRBD2 (5 bases). CDR1 is SGHVS, CDR2 FQNEAQ, per germline. The V and J ends lost 1 base and 3 bases respectively, with 13 bases between them. This CDR3 has 16 amino acids. The chain's CDR3 is CASSLVAGDGKNIQYF. CDR3 in DNA: TGTGCCAGCAGCTTAGTTGCCGGGGATGGCAAAAACATTCAGTACTTC.

This clone has only one observation. This chain joins TRBV14 and TRBJ2-5; D gene ambiguous. The CDR3 length is 15 residues. V was pared by 5 bases and J by 5 bases, with 18 bases between. Germline CDR1 reads SGHDN; CDR2 reads FVKESK. In nucleotides, the CDR3 is TGTGCCAGCAGCACCTCTGGCGGTAGATACGAGACCCAGTACTTC. Protein sequence: CASSTSGGRYETQYF.

The rearrangement joins TRBV19 to TRBJ1-2; no definite D call. The V end was cut by 4 bases, the J end by 2 bases, with 8 bases between. CDR1 is LNHDA, CDR2 SQIVND, per germline (reference sequence). The length of the CDR3 is 13 residues. DNA for the CDR3: TGTGCCAGTAGTAGGGCACCAAACTATGGCTACACCTTC. Protein product: CASSRAPNYGYTF.

The chain couples TRBV3-1 (or the pseudogene TRBV3-2) to TRBJ1-2, with a weak D call TRBD1 (6 bases). CDR1 is LGHDT, CDR2 YNNKEL, per germline (reference sequence). This CDR3 has 14 residues. V gave up 4 bases and J gave up 4 bases, with 13 bases separating them. The CDR3 DNA follows: TGTGCCAGCAGCCCGATGACAGGTGGCTATGGCTACACCTTC. This gives the protein CASSPMTGGYGYTF.